The entry below gives a single TCR beta chain sequence along with its context. This entry is derived from a study of blood T cell repertoires in COVID-19. Study-wide context: Sites in the United States, Italy and Spain provided acute and convalescent COVID-19 samples. Sources were T cells, B-cell-depleted T cells, or PBMCs; the material itself was cDNA or gDNA.

In the original processing: Estimated nucleated cell counts came from reference gene primer amplification. Repertoires were generated with immunoSEQ multiplex PCR, while TCRdb's copy carries only in-frame clones and drops some. V, J and clone size are taken as reported in that table, and D and trimming were inferred from the DNA itself. The data contain approximately 160,000 clones, around 74% of them singletons. Germline trimming cut 4 bases from V and 0 bases from J; bases unmatched to any gene: 7. The CDR3 length is 16 residues. Germline values: CDR1 SGHVS, CDR2 FQNEAQ. The V call is TRBV7-8, the J call TRBJ2-7, with 9 bases aligning to TRBD2. The sequence came from a man in his sixties or seventies with acute or convalescent COVID-19. The sequenced material came from peripheral blood. CDR3 nucleotide sequence: TGTGCCAGCAGCTGGGGACTAGCCCAGAGCTCCTACGAGCAGTACTTC. Translated, it gives CASSWGLAQSSYEQYF.